The 22 T cell receptor beta chains in this list originate from one sample, sequenced in a study of T cell responses to AZD1222 COVID-19 vaccine (dated by TCRdb to about 2021). The library came from the immunoSEQ multiplex PCR assay. The clones in this table, taken by TCRdb from immuneACCESS, are in-frame only. Not every clone is retained; where verified, under half of the shortfall comes from an unresolved V gene, and the cause of the rest is unknown. In this sample the table shows about 110,000 clones, roughly nine tenths of which occur a single time. The ten largest clones represent less than 6% of the sample. The meaning of the sample's time point label: baseline before first vaccination. The sample was peripheral blood, taken on day 0 of AZD1222 vaccination. The receptor source for this set is an adult in good health.

This clone was found once. V and J are TRBV28 and TRBJ1-5; D unresolved. This CDR3 comprises 12 residues. Germline V gives CDR1 MDHEN, CDR2 SYDVKM. Trimming shortened V by 7 bases and J by 5 bases, and 9 bases separated the two germline ends. The CDR3 DNA is TGTGCCAGCACCAGCCCTCATCAGCCCCAGCATTTT. Translated: CASTSPHQPQHF.

The chain has TRBV18 and TRBJ2-3; 13 bases align to TRBD2. CDR3 length: 19 amino acids. Germline CDR1 is KGHSH and CDR2 is LQKENI. V lost 0 bases and J lost 4; bases outside the gene matches: 10. DNA for the CDR3: TGTGCCAGCTCACCACCGAGGCCCGGACTAGCGGGAGCCTCAGATACGCAGTATTTT. Translating it yields CASSPPRPGLAGASDTQYF.

The gene calls are TRBV28 and TRBJ1-6; weak D call: TRBD1 (5 bases). CDR1 is MDHEN and CDR2 is SYDVKM in the germline V gene. Trimming pared 8 bases from V and 5 bases from J, leaving 13 bases between. CDR3 length: 14 residues. CDR3 loop: CASWRGGDNSPLHF. The DNA of the CDR3 is TGTGCCAGCTGGCGGGGCGGGGATAATTCACCCCTCCACTTT.

The gene calls are TRBV6-5 and TRBJ1-1; the D is unclear. The CDR3 contains 14 residues. V gave up 2 bases and J gave up 4 bases, with 11 bases separating them. Germline CDR1 reads MNHEY; CDR2 reads SVGAGI. The CDR3 nucleotides are TGTGCCAGCAGTTACGTGCGAAGAAGCACTGAAGCTTTCTTT. This codes for CASSYVRRSTEAFF.

This chain uses TRBV12-3 or TRBV12-4 with TRBJ2-1; D call uncertain. The CDR3 has 13 amino acids. The V and J ends lost 1 base and 5 bases respectively, with 6 bases between them. The CDR3 protein is CASSLGLDNEQFF. CDR3 nucleotides: TGTGCCAGCAGTTTAGGGCTAGACAATGAGCAGTTCTTC.

This clone has only a few counts. J is TRBJ1-2 and V is TRBV7-8, with 12 bases fitting TRBD1. The CDR3 runs 19 residues. Trimming took 5 bases from V and 1 from J; bases not matched to a gene: 14. CDR1 and CDR2 (germline): SGHVS, FQNEAQ. CDR3 region: CASSRSKGQGATFNYGYTF. The CDR3 DNA sequence: TGTGCCAGCAGCCGGAGCAAGGGACAGGGGGCTACTTTTAACTATGGCTACACCTTC.

J is TRBJ2-3 and V is TRBV19; 11 nucleotides align to TRBD2. Germline V gene sequence: CDR1 LNHDA, CDR2 SQIVND (reference sequence). J gave up 7 bases and V 1 base, and 7 bases lay outside the gene matches. This CDR3 has 16 residues. DNA of the CDR3: TGTGCCAGTAGTATAGGTCTAGCGGGAGGCGTGAATACGCAGTATTTT. Its protein product is CASSIGLAGGVNTQYF.

The chain joins TRBV7-2 to TRBJ2-1; D uncertain. This CDR3 has 14 amino acids. V was trimmed by 1 base and J by 1 base, leaving 5 bases between them. CDR1 SGHTA and CDR2 FQGNSA come from the germline V gene. The CDR3 DNA reads TGTGCCAGCAGCTTAGACCGTTCCTACAATGAGCAGTTCTTC. It encodes CASSLDRSYNEQFF.

This clone was observed a few times. The gene calls are TRBV15 and TRBJ1-5, with D unresolved. The ends were cut back, 1 base at V and 4 bases at J, with 11 bases in the middle. Germline CDR1 reads LNHNV; CDR2 reads YYDKDF (reference sequence). This CDR3 comprises 15 residues. CDR3 DNA: TGTGCCACCAGCAGAGGGGCCCAGAGAAATCAGCCCCAGCATTTT. It encodes CATSRGAQRNQPQHF.

CDR3 DNA sequence: TGCGCCAGCAGCTTGGGACAGGGGGCGGTCGATGAGCAGTTCTTC. Translation: CASSLGQGAVDEQFF. The rearrangement uses TRBV5-1 and TRBJ2-1, with 10 bases aligning to TRBD1. Germline values: CDR1 SGHRS, CDR2 YFSETQ. The CDR3 is made up of 15 amino acids. V lost 0 bases and J lost 8; bases outside the gene matches: 5.

This chain links TRBV29-1 with TRBJ2-3, with D unresolved. Germline loops: CDR1 SQVTM, CDR2 ANQGSEA. V lost 6 bases, J lost 1 base, and 8 bases lay in between. The CDR3 is 12 amino acids. The DNA for the CDR3 is TGCAGCGTCGCAGGCGGCACAGATACGCAGTATTTT. This encodes CSVAGGTDTQYF.

This clone has just a few counts. Additional DNA sequences in this sample encode the identical CDR3. The rearrangement links TRBV18 to TRBJ1-5; D perhaps matches TRBD1 (5 bases). This CDR3 is built from 13 residues. Per germline, CDR1 KGHSH and CDR2 LQKENI. Trimming removed 3 bases at V and 6 bases at J, with 9 bases between. The CDR3 protein is CASSPGGSQPQHF. The CDR3 region has the DNA TGTGCCAGCTCACCCGGGGGAAGTCAGCCCCAGCATTTT.

V gene TRBV5-1 combines with J gene TRBJ1-4, with D maybe TRBD1 (6 bases). The CDR3 is 14 amino acids. Trimming removed 7 bases at V and 7 bases at J, with 17 bases between. Per the germline V gene, CDR1 is SGHRS and CDR2 is YFSETQ. The DNA of the CDR3 is TGCGCCAGCGCCTCTCGGGACATGAGTGAAAAACTGTTTTTT. Translated, it gives CASASRDMSEKLFF.

A single count supports this clone. Other DNA sequences in the same sample also yield this CDR3. The CDR3 reads CASGRITEAFF. The CDR3 nucleotides are TGTGCCAGCGGTCGGATCACTGAAGCTTTCTTT. This chain links TRBV27 with TRBJ1-1; no firm D call. The CDR3 is 11 amino acids. Germline CDR1 is MNHEY and CDR2 is SMNVEV (reference sequence). V was clipped by 8 bases and J by 4 bases, with 8 bases between them.

The V call is TRBV19, the J call TRBJ2-2; D not certain. Trimming shortened V by 5 bases and J by 6 bases, and 7 bases separated the two germline ends. Germline assignment: CDR1 LNHDA and CDR2 SQIVND (reference sequence). The CDR3 sequence is 12 residues long. The CDR3 bases are TGTGCCAGTAGTCCGAGGCCCGGGGAGCTGTTTTTT. Its protein is CASSPRPGELFF.

The rearrangement joins TRBV30 to TRBJ2-1; 9 bases agree with TRBD2. The junction had 6 bases not matched to a gene; V was cut back by 1 base and J by 8 bases. The CDR3 contains 14 residues. Germline-derived CDR1 and CDR2 are GTSNPN and SVGIG (reference sequence). The CDR3 here is CAWSAGLATDEQFF. In DNA form, the CDR3 reads TGTGCCTGGAGTGCGGGACTAGCAACCGATGAGCAGTTCTTC.

This chain joins TRBV6-5 and TRBJ1-5; D is undetermined. The CDR3 sequence is 12 residues long. CDR1 is MNHEY, CDR2 SVGAGI, per germline. V was trimmed by 6 bases and J by 7 bases, leaving 10 bases between them. CDR3 sequence: CASRSIRQPQHF. The CDR3 region has the DNA TGTGCCAGCAGATCCATACGCCAGCCCCAGCATTTT.

This clone has a handful of counts. V usage is TRBV7-3 and J usage is TRBJ2-2; the D is unclear. This CDR3 has 16 residues. V was trimmed by 0 bases and J by 0 bases, leaving 8 bases between them. The germline CDR1 and CDR2 sequences are SGHTA and FQGTGA. CDR3 loop: CASSLTNAANTGELFF. CDR3 nucleotides: TGTGCCAGCAGCTTAACGAACGCCGCGAACACCGGGGAGCTGTTTTTT.

The V call is TRBV5-3, the J call TRBJ1-2, with TRBD1 matching 7 bases. TRBV5-3 is labeled an ORF, and its function is uncertain. The CDR3 covers 15 residues. After removal of 4 bases from V and 4 bases from J, the junction contained 10 bases not matched to a gene. This CDR3 reads CARSPGTEGAYGYTF. CDR3 sequence (DNA): TGTGCCAGAAGCCCTGGGACAGAAGGCGCCTATGGCTACACCTTC.

The V and J genes are TRBV18 and TRBJ1-2; 7 bases map to TRBD1. The CDR3 loop spans 14 amino acids. After removal of 6 bases from V and 7 bases from J, the junction contained 11 bases not matched to a gene. The germline V gene encodes CDR1 KGHSH and CDR2 LQKENI. The CDR3 DNA is TGTGCCAGCTCGTTTGACAGGGAAGTTCCTGGCTACACCTTC. Amino acid sequence: CASSFDREVPGYTF.

The V and J genes are TRBV3-1 (or the pseudogene TRBV3-2) and TRBJ2-2; 7 nucleotides agree with TRBD2. Unmatched junction bases numbered 13, after V lost 7 bases and J lost 5 bases. The CDR3 spans 16 residues. Germline V lookup: CDR1 LGHDT, CDR2 YNNKEL (reference sequence). CDR3 nucleotides: TGTGCCAGCACCTTGGCGGCGGGAGCTAGGACCGGGGAGCTGTTTTTT. Its protein product is CASTLAAGARTGELFF.

The chain combines TRBV7-3 with TRBJ2-1; no clear D. This CDR3 comprises 14 residues. Germline CDR1 and CDR2: SGHTA and FQGTGA. V was trimmed by 0 bases and J by 6 bases, leaving 9 bases between them. CDR3 DNA: TGTGCCAGCAGCTTAACGTCCGCTCCCAATGAGCAGTTCTTC. It yields the protein CASSLTSAPNEQFF.